Listed below are T cell receptor beta chains from one sample, sequenced in a study of blood T cell repertoires in COVID-19. Repertoires were generated with immunoSEQ multiplex PCR, while TCRdb's copy carries only in-frame clones and drops some. The sample contains 150,000 or so clones, approximately 88% of which appear only once. Material for sequencing was peripheral blood. The receptors shown here come from a human donor in a cohort sampled during active COVID-19. Both conserved end residues are trimmed from each CDR3. The order of the fields is CDR3 protein, V gene, J gene, CDR3 length.

AWDSLPSSDTQY	TRBV30	TRBJ2-3	12
ASGFDSANTGELF	TRBV12-5	TRBJ2-2	13
ASSSQGRGTEAF	TRBV13	TRBJ1-1	12
ASSPQSQGYGYT	TRBV18	TRBJ1-2	12
ASSTGTGPHHEQY	TRBV2	TRBJ2-7	13
ASSLVRGRMGEQY	TRBV11-2	TRBJ2-7	13
ASSLGSGQGSSSTDTQY	TRBV7-3	TRBJ2-3	17
ASSEIGHSHEQF	TRBV25-1	TRBJ2-1	12
ASSVGVQGLHEQY	TRBV9	TRBJ2-7	13
ASSFSVSSYEQY	TRBV27	TRBJ2-7	12
ASSLLPSGRAYNEQF	TRBV7-9	TRBJ2-1	15
ASLDRALMYSNQPQH	TRBV19	TRBJ1-5	15
ASRRGQAGELF	TRBV2	TRBJ2-2	11
ASSLGLVYEQY	TRBV27	TRBJ2-7	11
ANQPTGDVGTDTQY	TRBV7-9	TRBJ2-3	14
ASSPRQGASYNQPQH	TRBV6-6	TRBJ1-5	15
SASSPDTQY	TRBV20-1	TRBJ2-3	9
ASSITGQGAYEQY	TRBV19	TRBJ2-7	13
ASSEFSGVNSPLH	TRBV6-1	TRBJ1-6	13
ASSLEGQGYNEQF	TRBV7-9	TRBJ2-1	13
SVYPGTGGRKLF	TRBV29-1	TRBJ1-4	12
ASSYLGQGGTEAF	TRBV6-5	TRBJ1-1	13
ASSLRGVQYEQY	TRBV6-2/TRBV6-3	TRBJ2-7	12
ASSISPTGLNQPQH	TRBV19	TRBJ1-5	14
ASSFRTASSPEQY	TRBV11-2	TRBJ2-7	13
ASSQDLGATSTSPLH	TRBV4-3	TRBJ1-6	15
ASSFGLAGADTQY	TRBV7-2	TRBJ2-3	13
ASSLGLGVEQY	TRBV5-1	TRBJ2-7	11
ASSGLLRGSGTQY	TRBV13	TRBJ2-3	13
ASSLGRGNTEAF	TRBV7-2	TRBJ1-1	12
ASSFWTATNYGYT	TRBV5-6	TRBJ1-2	13
ASSQSGWGGNEQF	TRBV14	TRBJ2-1	13
ASSREGGDYGYT	TRBV9	TRBJ1-2	12
ASRQPGQGPF	TRBV28	TRBJ2-1	10
SASLMGSGGNEQY	TRBV20-1	TRBJ2-7	13
ASKAFSAEAF	TRBV6-5	TRBJ1-1	10
AWKRAGNTIY	TRBV30	TRBJ1-3	10
ASSSPLAETYNEQF	TRBV6-2/TRBV6-3	TRBJ2-1	14
AMAGAGVEQY	TRBV10-3	TRBJ2-7	10
ASQRGNTIY	TRBV6-5	TRBJ1-3	9
ASRSRGYEQY	TRBV6-5	TRBJ2-7	10
ASTPQREVYGYT	TRBV6-5	TRBJ1-2	12
ASSQEPGTGRNEKLF	TRBV4-3	TRBJ1-4	15
ASSLAGNDKPQH	TRBV5-1	TRBJ1-5	12
ASSPGDRRKETQY	TRBV7-2	TRBJ2-5	13
ASSLWTSGTETQY	TRBV4-1	TRBJ2-5	13
ASSGAGITGELF	TRBV2	TRBJ2-2	12
ASSSGLAWDEQF	TRBV7-2	TRBJ2-1	12
ASSLGGELRREQY	TRBV11-2	TRBJ2-7	13
AISGLAGVSVDTQY	TRBV10-3	TRBJ2-3	14
ASNLAGGSGELF	TRBV10-2	TRBJ2-2	12
AWSLQGVESPLH	TRBV30	TRBJ1-6	12
ASSLDRVGTEAF	TRBV11-2	TRBJ1-1	12
ASSVMGTGGLETQY	TRBV9	TRBJ2-5	14
ASRLVSWAGQGCEKLF	TRBV12-2	TRBJ1-4	16
ASSGGDWTAAGYT	TRBV3-1/TRBV3-2	TRBJ1-2	13
SVGGRMSTEAF	TRBV29-1	TRBJ1-1	11
ASSRDLLYNEQF	TRBV18	TRBJ2-1	12
ASSSAGGLRETQY	TRBV28	TRBJ2-5	13
ASSGTGGDTIY	TRBV2	TRBJ1-3	11